These 21 T cell receptor beta chains share one sample of origin, sequenced in a study of T cell clones after liver transplantation. Profiled with immunoSEQ multiplex PCR; TCRdb holds only in-frame clones, not every one. The sample consists of 85,000 to 130,000 clones, roughly four fifths of them appearing once. Sequencing was performed on CD4+ T cells from blood, taken before liver transplant. These receptors all come from a human donor who received a liver transplant.

The gene calls are TRBV18 and TRBJ2-7, with 8 bases aligning to TRBD2. The junction had 6 bases not matched to a gene; V was cut back by 2 bases and J by 0 bases. The CDR3 is 16 residues long. The germline V gene has CDR1 KGHSH and CDR2 LQKENI. CDR3 sequence (DNA): TGTGCCAGCTCACCATTCACTAGCGGCGCCTCCTACGAGCAGTACTTC. Protein sequence: CASSPFTSGASYEQYF.

V gene TRBV18 combines with J gene TRBJ1-3; the D is unclear. The CDR3 has 19 amino acids. The germline gives CDR1 KGHSH, CDR2 LQKENI. The ends were cut back, 3 bases at V and 2 bases at J, with 23 bases in the middle. CDR3 coding DNA: TGTGCCAGCTCACCCTTAGCCCGGCATGATATCCTCCCTGGAAACACCATATATTTT. It translates to CASSPLARHDILPGNTIYF.

The V call is TRBV5-4, the J call TRBJ2-5; possible D gene TRBD2, 6 bases. V was shortened by 3 bases and J by 2 bases, with 11 bases between the two germline ends. The V gene's germline CDR1 is SGHNT and CDR2 YYREEE (reference sequence). This CDR3 contains 14 residues. CDR3: CASSSAGFQETQYF. In DNA form, the CDR3 reads TGTGCCAGCAGCTCCGCGGGGTTTCAAGAGACCCAGTACTTC.

In its sample, this clone was seen a few times. This rearrangement joins TRBV19 to TRBJ2-7; 10 nucleotides line up with TRBD1. Trimming at V came to 5 bases and at J to 5 bases, leaving 3 bases not matched to a gene. The CDR3 is 13 amino acids. From germline, CDR1 is LNHDA and CDR2 SQIVND (reference sequence). The chain's CDR3 is CASSSGQGDEQYF. CDR3 sequence (DNA): TGTGCCAGTAGTTCCGGACAGGGGGACGAGCAGTACTTC.

The table lists this clone with a few counts. The rearrangement joins TRBV30 to TRBJ2-3, with 8 nucleotides matching TRBD2. The CDR3 runs to 13 residues. CDR1 is GTSNPN and CDR2 is SVGIG in the germline V gene (reference sequence). The CDR3 DNA is TGTGCGCGGGGGGCGCGGCGGTCAGATACGCAGTATTTT. Its translation is CARGARRSDTQYF.

This chain uses TRBV5-1 with TRBJ2-5, with 8 bases lining up with TRBD2. Germline values: CDR1 SGHRS, CDR2 YFSETQ. There are 17 residues in the CDR3. Unmatched junction bases numbered 11, after V lost 3 bases and J lost 1 base. CDR3 sequence reads: CASSSRGGRGPQETQYF. CDR3 DNA: TGCGCCAGCAGCTCACGGGGGGGCAGGGGACCCCAAGAGACCCAGTACTTC.

The chain uses TRBV11-2 and TRBJ2-2; 7 bases are a match to TRBD1. Germline values: CDR1 SGHAT, CDR2 FQNNGV. Trimming at V came to 3 bases and at J to 0 bases, leaving 7 bases not matched to a gene. The CDR3 extends over 17 amino acids. The CDR3 is CASSFPRTGANTGELFF. The CDR3 region has the DNA TGTGCCAGCAGCTTTCCACGGACAGGCGCGAACACCGGGGAGCTGTTTTTT.

This clone appeared a few times. One end of the junction does not line up with germline, which may come from a read error. The chain is built from TRBV11-2 and TRBJ2-3; TRBD1 aligns across 7 bases. The CDR3 totals 12 residues. CDR1 is SGHAT, CDR2 FQNNGV, per germline. CDR3 in amino acids: CASSPGTETQYF. CDR3 nucleotide sequence: TGTGCCAGCAGCCCCGGGACAGAGACGCAGTATTTT.

The chain joins TRBV28 to TRBJ1-2; 9 nucleotides align to TRBD1. The CDR3 consists of 15 residues. Losses at the gene ends were 5 bases for V and 3 bases for J; bases not matched to a gene: 7. In germline, CDR1 is MDHEN, CDR2 SYDVKM. CDR3 nucleotides: TGTGCCAGCAGTATCACAGGGGGCGGGTACTATGGCTACACCTTC. Protein: CASSITGGGYYGYTF.

The chain recombines TRBV5-1 with TRBJ1-1, with D possibly TRBD1 on 6 matching bases. CDR1 and CDR2 (germline): SGHRS, YFSETQ. V was clipped by 4 bases and J by 7 bases, with 17 bases between them. This CDR3 region has 14 residues. CDR3 protein: CASSLPAGQSEAFF. CDR3 DNA sequence: TGCGCCAGCAGCCTCCCAGCCGGACAGAGTGAAGCTTTCTTT.

V and J are TRBV7-3 and TRBJ2-7; D remains unclear. Trimming removed 5 bases from V and 6 bases from J, with 17 bases in between. The CDR3 spans 14 residues. Looked up from germline, CDR1 is SGHTA and CDR2 is FQGTGA. CDR3 loop: CASSAYRTPIEQYF. In DNA form, the CDR3 reads TGTGCCAGCAGCGCCTACCGCACGCCTATCGAGCAGTACTTC.

This clone was found a few times. The chain joins TRBV4-1 to TRBJ2-3, with 9 nucleotides matching TRBD2. V dropped 4 bases and J dropped 7; count of bases not matched to a gene: 15. The CDR3 totals 17 residues. Per the germline V gene, CDR1 is MGHRA and CDR2 is YSYEKL. CDR3 nucleotide sequence: TGCGCCAGCAGCCCTGGGGTAGCGGGGGCCTCCACCTATACGCAGTATTTT. Its translation is CASSPGVAGASTYTQYF.

The chain couples TRBV10-3 to TRBJ2-7, with TRBD2 matching 12 bases. CDR1 and CDR2 from the germline V gene are ENHRY and SYGVKD. The CDR3 covers 12 residues. The trim removed 10 bases at V and 7 bases at J, leaving 5 bases unmatched. Here the CDR3 DNA reads TGTGCCACCGAGACTAGCGGGAGTGAGCAGTACTTC. This codes for CATETSGSEQYF.

J is TRBJ1-3 and V is TRBV13; maybe TRBD1 (5 bases). The CDR3 runs 14 residues. The germline CDR1 and CDR2 sequences are PRHDT and FYEKMQ (reference sequence). V lost 5 bases and J 4 bases, leaving 12 bases between the germline ends. CDR3 loop: CASSLPGQGNTIYF. The CDR3 DNA reads as TGTGCCAGCAGCCTTCCGGGGCAGGGAAACACCATATATTTT.

The chain uses TRBV18 and TRBJ1-3; D remains unclear. Looked up from germline, CDR1 is KGHSH and CDR2 is LQKENI. V lost 1 base to trimming and J lost 0 bases, with 7 bases between them. The CDR3 has 15 residues. The CDR3 spells CASSPQGASGNTIYF. The CDR3, as DNA: TGTGCCAGCTCACCACAGGGAGCCTCTGGAAACACCATATATTTT.

The rearrangement joins TRBV18 to TRBJ1-5; possibly TRBD1 for D (5 bases). The V gene lost 2 bases and the J gene lost 4 bases, with 9 bases spanning the gap. CDR3 length: 14 amino acids. Germline V CDR1 and CDR2: KGHSH, LQKENI. The CDR3 reads CASSPSPGNQPQHF. DNA of the CDR3: TGTGCCAGCTCACCATCTCCAGGGAATCAGCCCCAGCATTTT.

The rearrangement joins TRBV15 to TRBJ1-2; the match to TRBD1 covers 10 bases. This CDR3 has 16 residues. The germline gives CDR1 LNHNV, CDR2 YYDKDF (reference sequence). J was trimmed by 4 bases and V by 0 bases; bases with no gene match: 5. The chain's CDR3 is CATSRDGTGAFYGYTF. In DNA form, the CDR3 reads TGTGCCACCAGCAGAGATGGGACAGGGGCTTTCTATGGCTACACCTTC.

This clone came up a few times. The CDR3 protein is CATGRDYGYTF. The CDR3 DNA sequence: TGTGCCACCGGGAGGGACTATGGCTACACCTTC. The J gene is TRBJ1-2, the V gene TRBV15; D is undetermined. The V gene lost 8 bases and the J gene lost 3 bases, with 7 bases spanning the gap. The germline gives CDR1 LNHNV, CDR2 YYDKDF (reference sequence). CDR3 length equals 11 residues.

The CDR3 DNA reads as TGCGCCAGCAGCTTGGACGGCACAGATACGCAGTATTTT. Residues: CASSLDGTDTQYF. J is TRBJ2-3 and V is TRBV5-1; D ambiguous. The length of the CDR3 is 13 residues. Germline loops: CDR1 SGHRS, CDR2 YFSETQ. Trimming left V 0 bases short and J 1 base short, with 3 bases between.

The chain employs TRBV7-2 and TRBJ2-2, with 12 bases fitting TRBD2. Germline-derived CDR1 and CDR2 are SGHTA and FQGNSA. V shed 10 bases and J 4 bases; nucleotides not matched to a gene: 10. There are 16 residues in the CDR3. DNA of the CDR3: TGTGCCACGGGGCTAGCGGGGGGGCCGGGCACCGGGGAGCTGTTTTTT. This codes for CATGLAGGPGTGELFF.

The chain combines TRBV19 with TRBJ2-1, with no clear D. V was cut by 7 bases and J by 6 bases, with 19 bases left in between. Looked up from germline, CDR1 is LNHDA and CDR2 is SQIVND (reference sequence). The CDR3 has 15 amino acids. Here the CDR3 DNA reads TGTGCCAGTATCCGGACCGGATACACCTCCAATGAGCAGTTCTTC. It translates to CASIRTGYTSNEQFF.